Each of the 24 T cell receptor beta chains below was sequenced from the same sample in a study of blood T cell repertoires in COVID-19. Only in-frame clones appear in the TCRdb table, and some are missing; sequencing was by immunoSEQ multiplex PCR. The sample has approximately 240,000 clones; just over 90% are singletons. The sample taken for sequencing was PBMCs or T cells enriched from blood (not recorded which). All receptors come from a woman younger than 30 who had recovered from COVID-19.

This clone appeared once. V usage is TRBV19 and J usage is TRBJ1-5; 7 bases agree with TRBD1. With V trimmed by 1 base and J by 4 bases, 4 bases remained unmatched. CDR3 length: 15 residues. The germline V gene has CDR1 LNHDA and CDR2 SQIVND (reference sequence). The CDR3 protein is CASSIVETGNQPQHF. The DNA of the CDR3 is TGTGCCAGTAGTATAGTTGAGACAGGGAATCAGCCCCAGCATTTT.

This chain uses TRBV7-3 with TRBJ1-2; D remains unclear. There are 14 residues in the CDR3. The V end lost 5 bases, the J end lost 6 bases, and 16 bases lay between the germline ends. The germline V gene has CDR1 SGHTA and CDR2 FQGTGA. CDR3 DNA sequence: TGTGCCAGCAGCGCTTCTCGACTTTCTGATGGCTACACCTTC. Its protein is CASSASRLSDGYTF. Based on the CDR3 plus reference TRBV7-3 and TRBJ1-2, the full variable domain is GAGVSQTPSNKVTEKGKYVELRCDPISGHTALYWYRQSLGQGPEFLIYFQGTGAADDSGLPNDRFFAVRPEGSVSTLKIQRTERGDSAVYLCASSASRLSDGYTFGSGTRLTVV.

V is TRBV5-1 and J is TRBJ2-3; TRBD2 matches at 13 bases. Losses at the gene ends were 4 bases for V and 6 bases for J; bases not matched to a gene: 2. The germline V gene encodes CDR1 SGHRS and CDR2 YFSETQ. This CDR3 spans 14 amino acids. The CDR3 DNA is TGCGCCAGCAGCGAGACTAGCGGGAGGGATACGCAGTATTTT. Translated: CASSETSGRDTQYF.

The chain uses TRBV7-2 and TRBJ1-1, with D maybe TRBD1 (5 bases). CDR1 and CDR2 from the germline V gene are SGHTA and FQGNSA. The CDR3 is 15 amino acids. V was clipped by 5 bases and J by 2 bases, with 15 bases between them. CDR3 protein: CASSPQIQVNTEAFF. The CDR3 bases are TGTGCCAGCAGCCCACAAATACAGGTAAACACTGAAGCTTTCTTT.

The rearrangement links TRBV24-1 to TRBJ2-5, with 8 bases identical to TRBD2. CDR3 length: 15 amino acids. Germline V gives CDR1 KGHDR, CDR2 SFDVKD. J lost 5 bases, V lost 2 bases, and 6 bases had no gene match. The CDR3: CATSDSGGGLETQYF. CDR3 in DNA: TGTGCCACCAGTGATTCCGGGGGGGGTCTGGAGACCCAGTACTTC.

This clone has only one observation. This chain connects TRBV6-5 to TRBJ2-5, with 7 positions matching TRBD1. The CDR3 consists of 13 residues. Germline lookup yields CDR1 MNHEY and CDR2 SVGAGI. V lost 4 bases and J lost 4; bases outside the gene matches: 3. CDR3 region: CASSSTGRETQYF. The CDR3 coding sequence is TGTGCCAGCAGTTCGACAGGGCGAGAGACCCAGTACTTC.

This clone was observed a single time. The chain is built from TRBV15 and TRBJ1-2; TRBD1 matches at 7 bases. Germline V gene lookup returns CDR1 LNHNV and CDR2 YYDKDF (reference sequence). CDR3 length: 17 amino acids. Losses at the gene ends were 2 bases for V and 4 bases for J; bases not matched to a gene: 13. The CDR3 sequence is CATSRTGAERTRYGYTF. CDR3 DNA: TGTGCCACCAGCAGAACAGGGGCCGAACGCACGCGCTATGGCTACACCTTC.

The V gene is TRBV11-2, the J gene TRBJ1-3; perhaps TRBD1 as D (6 bases). CDR3 length: 15 amino acids. Trimming pared 5 bases from V and 4 bases from J, leaving 15 bases between. Germline-derived CDR1 and CDR2 are SGHAT and FQNNGV. CDR3 nucleotides: TGTGCCAGCAGCCGGACAGAAGCTGCGGGAAACACCATATATTTT. It is translated as CASSRTEAAGNTIYF.

V usage is TRBV11-2 and J usage is TRBJ1-3; 8 bases are shared with TRBD1. CDR3 length equals 14 residues. J was trimmed by 6 bases and V by 5 bases; bases with no gene match: 6. CDR1 and CDR2 from the germline V gene are SGHAT and FQNNGV. CDR3 sequence reads: CASSLDRGPNTIYF. In DNA, the CDR3 is TGTGCCAGCAGCCTCGACAGGGGACCAAACACCATATATTTT.

The rearrangement links TRBV2 to TRBJ2-4, with D maybe TRBD1 (6 bases). Looked up from germline, CDR1 is SNHLY and CDR2 is FYNNEI. The CDR3 has 15 amino acids. V was trimmed by 5 bases and J by 5 bases, leaving 16 bases between them. The CDR3 sequence: CASSSSTGWENIQYF. CDR3 nucleotide sequence: TGTGCCAGCAGTTCCTCGACAGGATGGGAAAACATTCAGTACTTC.

The chain has TRBV5-8 and TRBJ1-2, with a tentative D call TRBD1 (6 bases). V lost 2 bases to trimming and J lost 0 bases, with 8 bases between them. The CDR3 has 14 amino acids. Germline CDR1 SGHTS, CDR2 YDEGEE. The CDR3 region has the DNA TGTGCCAGCAGCTTTGGGACAACTAACTATGGCTACACCTTC. Translating it yields CASSFGTTNYGYTF.

This CDR3 reads CASSIQGADTEAFF. CDR3 bases: TGTGCCAGTAGTATACAGGGGGCGGACACTGAAGCTTTCTTT. V is TRBV19 and J is TRBJ1-1, with 8 positions matching TRBD1. V was pared by 2 bases and J by 3 bases, with 2 bases of the junction left unmatched. CDR1 is LNHDA, CDR2 SQIVND, per germline (reference sequence). The CDR3 runs 14 residues.

The J gene is TRBJ2-1, the V gene TRBV19; D gene unclear. Germline CDR1 LNHDA, CDR2 SQIVND (reference sequence). The CDR3 runs 12 residues. V was pared by 3 bases and J by 8 bases, with 8 bases between. CDR3 protein: CASSMGVDEQFF. The CDR3, as DNA: TGTGCCAGTAGTATGGGCGTCGATGAGCAGTTCTTC.

The chain uses TRBV7-9 and TRBJ1-1, with TRBD1 identical over 7 bases. Germline V gene lookup returns CDR1 SEHNR and CDR2 FQNEAQ (reference sequence). With V trimmed by 6 bases and J by 4 bases, 2 bases remained unmatched. This CDR3 comprises 12 residues. CDR3 region: CASRPGGTEAFF. The CDR3 DNA sequence: TGTGCCAGCAGGCCAGGGGGCACTGAAGCTTTCTTT.

This clone appeared a single time. This chain uses TRBV24-1 with TRBJ1-2; TRBD1 might be the D (5 bases). The V gene lost 2 bases and the J gene lost 7 bases, with 7 bases spanning the gap. The CDR3 is 12 residues long. The V gene's germline CDR1 is KGHDR and CDR2 SFDVKD. The CDR3 sequence: CATSDWGGGYTF. Written as DNA, the CDR3 is TGTGCCACCAGTGATTGGGGGGGTGGCTACACCTTC.

This chain uses TRBV19 with TRBJ2-1; maybe TRBD2 (6 bases). Per germline, CDR1 LNHDA and CDR2 SQIVND (reference sequence). The CDR3 is 15 residues long. Trimming took off 3 bases at V and 6 bases at J, with 15 bases between the two ends. The CDR3 loop is CASSILALPSNEQFF. Written as DNA, the CDR3 is TGTGCCAGTAGTATCCTAGCGTTACCGTCCAATGAGCAGTTCTTC.

This chain uses TRBV19 with TRBJ1-1; D is ambiguous. V was shortened by 3 bases and J by 5 bases, with 13 bases between the two germline ends. Per the germline V gene, CDR1 is LNHDA and CDR2 is SQIVND (reference sequence). The CDR3 totals 14 residues. CDR3 region: CASSMLLRSTEAFF. Here the CDR3 DNA reads TGTGCCAGTAGTATGTTGTTGAGGTCGACTGAAGCTTTCTTT. The complete variable domain, with remaining parts taken from reference TRBV19 and TRBJ1-1, reads DGGITQSPKYLFRKEGQNVTLSCEQNLNHDAMYWYRQDPGQGLRLIYYSQIVNDFQKGDIAEGYSVSREKKESFPLTVTSAQKNPTAFYLCASSMLLRSTEAFFGQGTRLTVV.

This clone was observed a handful of times. The rearrangement links TRBV18 to TRBJ2-7; no reliable D call. V was pared by 2 bases and J by 2 bases, with 10 bases between. The V gene's germline CDR1 is KGHSH and CDR2 LQKENI. This CDR3 region has 14 residues. The CDR3 sequence is CASSPDDSAYEQYF. The DNA for the CDR3 is TGTGCCAGCTCACCAGATGACTCTGCCTACGAGCAGTACTTC.

V gene TRBV28 combines with J gene TRBJ1-2, with D maybe TRBD1 (6 bases). This CDR3 has 14 amino acids. V shed 9 bases and J shed 1 base, with 15 bases lying between them. Looked up from germline, CDR1 is MDHEN and CDR2 is SYDVKM. This CDR3 reads CASNPGTHNYGYTF. The DNA of the CDR3 is TGTGCCAGTAACCCCGGGACACATAACTATGGCTACACCTTC.

The chain links TRBV9 to TRBJ2-5; no clear D gene. This CDR3 region has 13 residues. V lost 0 bases to trimming and J lost 5 bases, with 8 bases between them. The germline gives CDR1 SGDLS, CDR2 YYNGEE. As DNA, the CDR3 is TGTGCCAGCAGCGTAGCCCTCCGTGAGACCCAGTACTTC. Amino acid sequence: CASSVALRETQYF.

The chain has TRBV4-2 and TRBJ1-6; 9 positions match TRBD1. J lost 7 bases, V lost 5 bases, and 6 bases had no gene match. Germline-derived CDR1 and CDR2 are LGHNA and YNFKEQ. This CDR3 contains 15 residues. CDR3 loop: CASSSRDRENSPLHF. The CDR3 DNA reads as TGTGCCAGCAGCAGCCGGGACAGGGAAAATTCACCCCTCCACTTT.

The gene calls are TRBV11-2 and TRBJ2-1; 7 bases are shared with TRBD1. Germline lookup yields CDR1 SGHAT and CDR2 FQNNGV. The V and J ends lost 5 bases and 4 bases, in that order; junction bases with no gene match: 8. This CDR3 spans 15 amino acids. CDR3 DNA sequence: TGTGCCAGCAGCCTGCGACAGGGCAAATACAATGAGCAGTTCTTC. Translated: CASSLRQGKYNEQFF. The variable domain in full, completed from reference TRBV11-2 and TRBJ2-1, reads EAGVAQSPRYKIIEKRQSVAFWCNPISGHATLYWYQQILGQGPKLLIQFQNNGVVDDSQLPKDRFSAERLKGVDSTLKIQPAKLEDSAVYLCASSLRQGKYNEQFFGPGTRLTVL.

This chain joins TRBV6-1 and TRBJ1-1, with TRBD1 matching over 7 bases. V trimming: 1 base; J trimming: 4 bases; junction bases outside the gene matches: 3. The CDR3 is 14 amino acids. Germline V gene data show CDR1 as MNHNS and CDR2 as SASEGT. The CDR3 DNA reads TGTGCCAGCAGTGAAGAAGGGACAGCCACTGAAGCTTTCTTT. Amino acid sequence: CASSEEGTATEAFF.

This sequence joins TRBV6-5 and TRBJ2-7; D is ambiguous. V was shortened by 8 bases and J by 6 bases, with 14 bases between the two germline ends. Germline loops: CDR1 MNHEY, CDR2 SVGAGI. The CDR3 has 12 amino acids. In DNA form, the CDR3 reads TGTGCCAGCGCTCGAGACACCTCCGAGCAGTACTTC. The encoded protein is CASARDTSEQYF.